The 3 T cell receptor beta chains listed next were all sequenced from one sample in a study of blood T cell repertoires in COVID-19. Measured with immunoSEQ multiplex PCR; TCRdb has only the in-frame clones, and not every one. Among tens of thousands of clones listed, 75% to 90% were seen once. The material sequenced was peripheral blood. These receptors all stem from a man of 80 years or more with active COVID-19.

J is TRBJ2-1 and V is TRBV19; 13 bases are a match to TRBD2. Germline CDR1 and CDR2: LNHDA and SQIVND (reference sequence). The CDR3 is 13 residues long. With 7 bases clipped from V and 15 bases from J, the junction kept 9 bases outside the gene matches. This chain's CDR3 is CASTSRTSGRRFF. The CDR3 nucleotides read TGTGCCAGTACCTCGAGGACTAGCGGGAGACGGTTCTTC.

This sequence joins TRBV5-4 and TRBJ2-3; the match to TRBD2 covers 8 bases. Unmatched junction bases numbered 10, after V lost 4 bases and J lost 6 bases. The CDR3 loop spans 15 amino acids. The germline V gene encodes CDR1 SGHNT and CDR2 YYREEE (reference sequence). This CDR3 is CASSPPPGGPDTQYF. The CDR3 nucleotides are TGTGCCAGCAGCCCCCCGCCGGGAGGGCCTGATACGCAGTATTTT.

The chain uses TRBV6-5 and TRBJ1-6; TRBD1 might be the D (5 bases). The CDR3 sequence is 15 residues long. Germline V CDR1 and CDR2: MNHEY, SVGAGI. Trimming pared 4 bases from V and 9 bases from J, leaving 16 bases between. CDR3 DNA sequence: TGTGCCAGCAGTTCCGGGACGACCGGGAGTTCACCCCTCCACTTT. Its protein product is CASSSGTTGSSPLHF.